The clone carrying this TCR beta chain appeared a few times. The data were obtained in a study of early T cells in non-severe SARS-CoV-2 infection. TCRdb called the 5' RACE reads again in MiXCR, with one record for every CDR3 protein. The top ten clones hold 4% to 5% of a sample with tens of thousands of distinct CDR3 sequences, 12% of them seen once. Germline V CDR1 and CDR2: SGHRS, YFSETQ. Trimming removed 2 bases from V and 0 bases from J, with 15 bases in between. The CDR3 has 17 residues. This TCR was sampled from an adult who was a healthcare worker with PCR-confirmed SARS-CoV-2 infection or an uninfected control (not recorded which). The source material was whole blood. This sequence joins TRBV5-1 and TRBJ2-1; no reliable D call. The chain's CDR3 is CASSLGGGHLSYNEQFF. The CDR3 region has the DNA TGCGCCAGCAGCTTAGGTGGTGGCCACCTCTCCTACAATGAGCAGTTCTTC. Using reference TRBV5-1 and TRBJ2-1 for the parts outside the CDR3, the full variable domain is KAGVTQTPRYLIKTRGQQVTLSCSPISGHRSVSWYQQTPGQGLQFLFEYFSETQRNKGNFPGRFSGRQFSNSRSEMNVSTLELGDSALYLCASSLGGGHLSYNEQFFGPGTRLTVL.